This T cell receptor beta chain was recorded in a study of identical twins. Study-level findings and limits: Carriage of fewer insertions was seen in abundant cord blood beta clonotypes, whereas memory repertoires showed none. Beta out-of-frame sequences displayed a weaker excess of sharing between twins.

In its sample, this clonotype was seen a few times. Its antigen is not identified. All donors were healthy, and all were Caucasian. Template switching created a universal primer site, and the cDNA included unique molecular identifiers. TCRdb called the 5' RACE reads again in MiXCR, with one record for every CDR3 protein. The table lists about 1.7 million distinct CDR3 sequences, under 35% of them singletons. V was shortened by 6 bases and J by 3 bases, with 18 bases between the two germline ends. Germline values: CDR1 MDHEN, CDR2 SYDVKM. The CDR3 has 15 amino acids. The receptor comes from a newborn girl in good health. The rearrangement links TRBV28 to TRBJ2-7; D is unresolved. Sequenced sample: cord blood. The CDR3 loop is CASRDISGFLYEQYF. DNA of the CDR3: TGTGCCAGCAGGGATATTTCGGGCTTCCTCTACGAGCAGTACTTC.